Sequencing of this TCR beta chain was carried out in a study of OX40 agonist ivuxolimab in advanced cancers. Study summary: The eligibility criteria allowed prior anti-PD-1, anti-PD-L1 or anti-CTLA-4 therapy, and about 40% had some. Notes on the study in general: Fewer expanded clones were found on average in CD4+ than in CD8+ T cells. Which antigen the expanded peripheral T cells recognized is unknown.

Details on this clone: Its specificity is not known.

Sequenced by immunoSEQ multiplex PCR; TCRdb stores in-frame clones only, minus some. The sample shows about 32,000 clones, roughly 76% of them seen only once. CDR3 length: 15 amino acids. V was pared by 6 bases and J by 4 bases, with 7 bases of the junction left unmatched. Germline V gene lookup returns CDR1 SNHLY and CDR2 FYNNEI. Individuals having autoimmune disease history or systemic immunosuppression were not enrolled. This TCR was recovered from an adult with an advanced solid tumor such as melanoma, head and neck, liver or kidney cancer. The chain uses TRBV2 and TRBJ1-5; 9 bases are shared with TRBD1. The sample consisted of CD4+ or CD8+ T cells sorted from blood, taken in a trial of the OX40 agonist ivuxolimab. The CDR3 DNA follows: TGTGCCAGCAGGGGATTGACAGGGGGAAATCAGCCCCAGCATTTT. Protein: CASRGLTGGNQPQHF.